The T cell receptor beta chain under discussion was sequenced for a study of shared clonotypes between healthy human individuals. As for the study in general: Used for every donor were three CD4 naive, three CD4 memory, two CD8 naive and one CD8 memory plate.

A note on this clone: Its antigen is not known.

The material for each subset, its genomic DNA, was split evenly across several immunoSEQ plates. TCRdb's table, derived via immunoSEQ multiplex PCR, lists solely in-frame clones and lacks some. The sample gives approximately 500,000 clones, 95% to 97% of which show up once; 0.055% to 0.075% is in the top ten. The CDR3 covers 16 residues. CDR1 and CDR2 (germline): SGHVS, FNYEAQ. V lost 3 bases and J lost 1; bases outside the gene matches: 5. Broader study findings: Memory subsets generally showed lower estimated richness than naive subsets. Four donors shared around 5% of their naive CD4 clonotypes.

The source material was naive CD4+ T cells sorted from blood. Subset described: CD45RA+ positively selected. V is TRBV7-6 and J is TRBJ2-2, with 7 bases that match TRBD1. This receptor was identified in a woman aged 25 to 39 in good health. The CDR3 protein is CASSLRTGKNTGELFF. CDR3 nucleotides: TGTGCCAGCAGCTTGCGGACAGGAAAGAACACCGGGGAGCTGTTTTTT.